The sample holds a few counts of the clone carrying this T cell receptor beta chain. Its antigen is unknown. The V gene's germline CDR1 is ENHRY and CDR2 SYGVKD. The CDR3 consists of 12 residues. V shed 3 bases and J shed 0 bases, with 3 bases lying between them. The sample originates from a study of PD-L1 blockade in urothelial cancer. Study details: Patients' histories included 0 to 3 prior chemotherapy regimens. Findings of the study overall: Durable-benefit patients expanded tumor-associated blood clones more at 3 weeks. Clonality of blood TCR below the median before treatment predicted better survival.

Sample numbers ranged from 1 to 8 per patient, encompassing pretreatment and on-treatment collections. Using immunoSEQ multiplex PCR, the repertoire was profiled, and TCRdb retains in-frame clones only, with some absent. The sample lists about 45,000 clones; approximately 89% were seen once. The V gene is TRBV10-3, the J gene TRBJ2-7; D is unresolved. The sequence was obtained from a man of 80 years or more with urothelial cancer. The source was PBMCs, collected around atezolizumab (anti-PD-L1) treatment. The CDR3 region has the DNA TGTGCCATCAGTGACAGCTCCTACGAGCAGTACTTC. It is translated as CAISDSSYEQYF.